This passage covers 18 T cell receptor beta chains from one sample sequenced in a study of hypomethylating agent response in myelodysplastic syndrome. Some clones are missing from TCRdb's copy, which holds only in-frame ones; the method was immunoSEQ multiplex PCR. This sample carries a few thousand clones, 80% to 85% of them seen once, and the ten largest clones take around 19%. The specimen comprised bone marrow, sampled before or after starting hypomethylating agent treatment for myelodysplastic syndrome (not recorded which). The source of these receptors is a human donor with myelodysplastic syndrome.

In DNA, the CDR3 is TGTGCCAGCAGCCTTGGGACGGTCGGGTCCCAGTACTTC. Protein product: CASSLGTVGSQYF. The chain links TRBV6-1 to TRBJ2-5; TRBD1 or TRBD2 may be the D gene (5 bases each). The CDR3 runs to 13 residues. V shed 6 bases and J shed 9 bases, with 17 bases lying between them. CDR1 and CDR2 from the germline V gene are MNHNS and SASEGT.

V and J are TRBV13 and TRBJ2-1; D possibly corresponds to TRBD2 (5 bases). Deletions cut 1 base from V and 8 bases from J, with 6 bases between. This CDR3 is built from 12 residues. From germline, CDR1 is PRHDT and CDR2 FYEKMQ (reference sequence). The CDR3 DNA is TGTGCCAGCAGCTTAGTCGGGGATGAGCAGTTCTTC. It codes for CASSLVGDEQFF.

The genes are TRBV5-1 and TRBJ2-7; 8 bases fit TRBD1. CDR1 is SGHRS and CDR2 is YFSETQ in the germline V gene. The junction had 7 bases not matched to a gene; V was cut back by 6 bases and J by 5 bases. The CDR3 spans 13 residues. The CDR3 nucleotides read TGCGCCAGCACCCAAGACAGGGGCAACGAGCAGTACTTC. Translating it yields CASTQDRGNEQYF. Variable domain in full (rest from reference TRBV5-1 and TRBJ2-7): KAGVTQTPRYLIKTRGQQVTLSCSPISGHRSVSWYQQTPGQGLQFLFEYFSETQRNKGNFPGRFSGRQFSNSRSEMNVSTLELGDSALYLCASTQDRGNEQYFGPGTRLTVT.

This clone has more than one count but fewer than ten. This chain links TRBV14 with TRBJ1-4; TRBD1 agrees at 7 bases. Germline V gives CDR1 SGHDN, CDR2 FVKESK. The CDR3 covers 17 residues. V lost 0 bases and J lost 8; bases outside the gene matches: 12. CDR3 residues: CASSQDLLRGGGEKLFF. CDR3 DNA sequence: TGTGCCAGCAGCCAAGACCTCTTACGAGGGGGCGGCGAAAAACTGTTTTTT.

V gene TRBV27 combines with J gene TRBJ1-5; a weak D match, TRBD1 (6 bases). CDR1 and CDR2 (germline): MNHEY, SMNVEV (reference sequence). The CDR3 is 14 residues long. The V end was cut by 5 bases, the J end by 3 bases, with 11 bases between. The CDR3 here is CASSPDRYNQPQHF. The CDR3 nucleotides are TGTGCCAGCAGTCCGGACAGATACAATCAGCCCCAGCATTTT.

The rearrangement uses TRBV7-9 and TRBJ1-1; D ambiguous. Germline values: CDR1 SEHNR, CDR2 FQNEAQ (reference sequence). V was clipped by 5 bases and J by 2 bases, with 12 bases between them. There are 14 residues in the CDR3. The CDR3 DNA reads TGTGCCAGCAGCCTCGCGACAATCAACACTGAAGCTTTCTTT. Translated, it gives CASSLATINTEAFF.

This chain uses TRBV6-1 with TRBJ2-7; 12 bases align to TRBD1. The junction had 10 bases not matched to a gene; V was cut back by 3 bases and J by 7 bases. This CDR3 is built from 16 residues. Germline V gene sequence: CDR1 MNHNS, CDR2 SASEGT. The CDR3 coding sequence is TGTGCCAGCAGTGACCGGGACAGGGGGCGCTTAGATGAGCAGTACTTC. Amino acid sequence: CASSDRDRGRLDEQYF.

This clone came up once. J is TRBJ2-7 and V is TRBV11-2; D tentatively fits TRBD1 or TRBD2 (5 bases each). The germline V and J ends were trimmed by 5 bases and 6 bases, with 29 bases remaining between them. CDR3 length equals 18 residues. Germline-derived CDR1 and CDR2 are SGHAT and FQNNGV. DNA for the CDR3: TGTGCCAGCAGCACTCCCCGGGGCGGTCGGGTAGGAGTGGTCGAGCAGTACTTC. This encodes CASSTPRGGRVGVVEQYF. The full variable domain, completed using reference TRBV11-2 and TRBJ2-7, is EAGVAQSPRYKIIEKRQSVAFWCNPISGHATLYWYQQILGQGPKLLIQFQNNGVVDDSQLPKDRFSAERLKGVDSTLKIQPAKLEDSAVYLCASSTPRGGRVGVVEQYFGPGTRLTVT.

The V gene is TRBV6-4, the J gene TRBJ1-1, with unresolved D. V was trimmed by 4 bases and J by 1 base, leaving 7 bases between them. This CDR3 comprises 13 residues. CDR1 is MRHNA and CDR2 is SNTAGT in the germline V gene. CDR3 protein: CASSVGQNTEAFF. In DNA, the CDR3 is TGTGCCAGCAGTGTCGGGCAGAACACTGAAGCTTTCTTT.

In DNA form, the CDR3 reads TGTGCCAGCAGCTCGGGACAGACTGTAAACATTCAGTACTTC. This translates into CASSSGQTVNIQYF. The chain joins TRBV7-2 to TRBJ2-4, with TRBD1 identical over 7 bases. Trimming took 4 bases from V and 6 from J; bases not matched to a gene: 6. This CDR3 is 14 amino acids long. The germline gives CDR1 SGHTA, CDR2 FQGNSA.

The CDR3 DNA is TGTGCCAGCAGTTTTGGTAATTCCTACAATGAGCAGTTCTTC. Translating gives CASSFGNSYNEQFF. J is TRBJ2-1 and V is TRBV27; D is undetermined. The CDR3 runs to 14 residues. V was clipped by 3 bases and J by 1 base, with 7 bases between them. Germline CDR1 is MNHEY and CDR2 is SMNVEV (reference sequence).

This chain links TRBV7-2 with TRBJ2-1; D might be TRBD1 or TRBD2, each matching 6 bases. The CDR3 sequence is 16 residues long. The V end lost 4 bases, the J end lost 10 bases, and 23 bases lay between the germline ends. Per the germline V gene, CDR1 is SGHTA and CDR2 is FQGNSA. DNA of the CDR3: TGTGCCAGCAGCTCCCAAATGGGGGGCCTGTCAGCGGAGCAGTTCTTC. It encodes CASSSQMGGLSAEQFF.

The chain carries TRBV6-5 and TRBJ2-7; D is ambiguous. V was cut by 1 base and J by 2 bases, with 12 bases left in between. Germline assignment: CDR1 MNHEY and CDR2 SVGAGI. The CDR3 spans 15 residues. The CDR3 sequence: CASSYWLAETYEQYF. The CDR3 nucleotides read TGTGCCAGCAGTTACTGGCTGGCGGAGACCTACGAGCAGTACTTC.

This clone was observed a handful of times. This sequence joins TRBV6-1 and TRBJ1-5, with D possibly matching TRBD1 (5 bases). This CDR3 has 15 amino acids. Germline V gives CDR1 MNHNS, CDR2 SASEGT. Trimming shortened V by 1 base and J by 4 bases, and 11 bases separated the two germline ends. The CDR3 DNA sequence: TGTGCCAGCAGTGAAGGGCCAGGGATTAATCAGCCCCAGCATTTT. Its translation is CASSEGPGINQPQHF.

V usage is TRBV7-9 and J usage is TRBJ2-5; 9 bases fit TRBD1. Unmatched junction bases numbered 8, after V lost 5 bases and J lost 4 bases. This CDR3 has 15 residues. Per germline, CDR1 SEHNR and CDR2 FQNEAQ (reference sequence). The CDR3 region has the DNA TGTGCCAGCAGCCCAACAGGGGGCGCGGGAGAGACCCAGTACTTC. Amino acid sequence: CASSPTGGAGETQYF.

The CDR3 spells CASSQTRGDEQYF. The CDR3 DNA follows: TGTGCCAGCTCACAGACTAGGGGCGACGAGCAGTACTTC. V usage is TRBV18 and J usage is TRBJ2-7; possible D gene TRBD2, 6 bases. The CDR3 is 13 residues long. V was trimmed by 4 bases and J by 5 bases, leaving 12 bases between them. The V gene's germline CDR1 is KGHSH and CDR2 LQKENI.

The chain has TRBV5-1 and TRBJ1-2, with 7 positions matching TRBD1. The V gene end was trimmed by 6 bases and the J gene end by 8 bases; junction bases not matched to a gene: 13. The CDR3 is 14 residues long. Germline lookup yields CDR1 SGHRS and CDR2 YFSETQ. CDR3 in amino acids: CASNWGTVPGGYTF. The CDR3 DNA is TGCGCCAGCAACTGGGGGACAGTCCCCGGGGGCTACACCTTC.

The chain employs TRBV5-6 and TRBJ2-3; D is perhaps TRBD1 (5 bases). Trimming left V 3 bases short and J 4 bases short, with 9 bases between. This CDR3 has 13 residues. Germline V gene lookup returns CDR1 SGHDT and CDR2 YYEEEE. Written as DNA, the CDR3 is TGTGCCAGCAGCTGGCAGGGCGCAGATACGCAGTATTTT. This encodes CASSWQGADTQYF.